This entry lists 8 T cell receptor beta chains sequenced from one sample in a study of immune evolution from preneoplasia to lung adenocarcinoma. Repertoires were generated with immunoSEQ multiplex PCR, while TCRdb's copy carries only in-frame clones and drops some. The sample lists under 7,500 clones; about 72% were seen once. Sequenced material: FFPE minimally invasive lung adenocarcinoma tissue. The receptors were gathered from a person between 65 and 80 years old with lung adenocarcinoma.

This chain connects TRBV28 to TRBJ1-1; TRBD1 agrees at 7 bases. Germline V gene sequence: CDR1 MDHEN, CDR2 SYDVKM. The CDR3 sequence is 14 residues long. V lost 8 bases to trimming and J lost 2 bases; unmatched junction nucleotides: 8. As DNA, the CDR3 is TGTGCCAGCCGAACAGGGGACCTAAACACTGAAGCTTTCTTT. Its protein is CASRTGDLNTEAFF.

The CDR3 DNA reads TGCGCCAGCAGCAACCCCGGGACAGGCGACGAGCAGTACTTC. This encodes CASSNPGTGDEQYF. This chain links TRBV5-1 with TRBJ2-7; 8 nucleotides match TRBD1. The CDR3 sequence is 14 residues long. The V gene end was trimmed by 4 bases and the J gene end by 5 bases; junction bases not matched to a gene: 8. Germline CDR1 reads SGHRS; CDR2 reads YFSETQ.

The rearrangement joins TRBV5-8 to TRBJ2-1; 8 nucleotides agree with TRBD1. There are 16 residues in the CDR3. The V and J ends lost 0 bases and 6 bases, in that order; junction bases with no gene match: 8. Germline loops: CDR1 SGHTS, CDR2 YDEGEE. The DNA for the CDR3 is TGTGCCAGCAGCTTGGAGGTCAGGGGGCCTTCCAATGAGCAGTTCTTC. Translating gives CASSLEVRGPSNEQFF.

The V call is TRBV6-1, the J call TRBJ2-7, with no clear D. V was clipped by 3 bases and J by 6 bases, with 9 bases between them. CDR1 is MNHNS and CDR2 is SASEGT in the germline V gene. CDR3 length: 12 amino acids. CDR3 residues: CASSDYRLEQYF. DNA for the CDR3: TGTGCCAGCAGTGACTACCGCCTCGAGCAGTACTTC.

J is TRBJ1-1 and V is TRBV6-5; D not certain. CDR1 is MNHEY, CDR2 SVGAGI, per germline. The CDR3 is made up of 14 amino acids. Deletions cut 2 bases from V and 4 bases from J, with 11 bases between. CDR3 residues: CASSYGPGPTEAFF. CDR3 nucleotides: TGTGCCAGCAGTTACGGGCCAGGCCCCACTGAAGCTTTCTTT.

The CDR3 region has the DNA TGTGCCTGGAGTGTAGCGGAGGCATCTGGAAACACCATATATTTT. Residues: CAWSVAEASGNTIYF. The chain has TRBV30 and TRBJ1-3; D not certain. Trimming left V 0 bases short and J 1 base short, with 10 bases between. Germline V gene sequence: CDR1 GTSNPN, CDR2 SVGIG (reference sequence). The CDR3 sequence is 15 residues long.

This rearrangement joins TRBV4-2 to TRBJ1-1, with D unclear. Germline assignment: CDR1 LGHNA and CDR2 YNFKEQ. Between the trimmed V and J ends, which lost 0 bases and 1 base, there was a span of 6 bases. The CDR3 sequence is 14 residues long. The CDR3 sequence is CASSQELRNTEAFF. Written as DNA, the CDR3 is TGTGCCAGCAGCCAAGAACTGCGGAACACTGAAGCTTTCTTT.

The V gene is TRBV30, the J gene TRBJ1-3; D may be TRBD1 (5 bases). This CDR3 is 16 amino acids long. Trimming removed 5 bases at V and 0 bases at J, with 17 bases between. Per germline, CDR1 GTSNPN and CDR2 SVGIG (reference sequence). As DNA, the CDR3 is TGTGCCTGGCTGTCTATGGGACGGGTCTCTGGAAACACCATATATTTT. Its translation is CAWLSMGRVSGNTIYF.